The 26 T cell receptor beta chains given below trace back to one sample, sequenced in a study of T cells in localized non-small cell lung cancer. Assay used: immunoSEQ multiplex PCR; TCRdb lists only in-frame clones, some missing. The repertoire includes approximately 7,100 clones, around 40% of them detected once, and 6.5% to 9.5% sits in the top ten. The sample was lung tumor tissue, taken before any cancer treatment. These receptors came from a man between 40 and 69 years old with stage III lung adenocarcinoma.

This clone is labeled as medium-sized. This sequence joins TRBV11-3 and TRBJ2-1, with 7 bases fitting TRBD2. V lost 0 bases and J lost 8; bases outside the gene matches: 7. The CDR3 spans 15 residues. The germline gives CDR1 SGHNT, CDR2 YENEEA. The CDR3 nucleotides are TGTGCCAGCAGCTTAGATGCTAGCGGAGGGGATGAGCAGTTCTTC. Protein sequence: CASSLDASGGDEQFF.

CDR3 protein: CASSYSSTSTEAFF. CDR3 bases: TGTGCCAGCAGTTACTCGTCGACCTCCACTGAAGCTTTCTTT. The V gene is TRBV6-8, the J gene TRBJ1-1; no reliable D call. Germline-derived CDR1 and CDR2 are MNHGY and SAAAGT. The CDR3 has 14 amino acids. V was cut by 0 bases and J by 4 bases, with 9 bases left in between.

V is TRBV9 and J is TRBJ1-2; D perhaps matches TRBD1 (6 bases). Germline V gives CDR1 SGDLS, CDR2 YYNGEE. V was pared by 1 base and J by 8 bases, with 18 bases between. The CDR3 runs to 15 residues. The CDR3: CASSVTPGALHGYTF. CDR3 coding DNA: TGTGCCAGCAGCGTAACACCGGGGGCGCTTCACGGCTACACCTTC.

The table lists this clone with a count of one. The V gene is TRBV2, the J gene TRBJ2-3; D not certain. V gave up 8 bases and J gave up 3 bases, with 15 bases separating them. This CDR3 has 14 amino acids. Germline V CDR1 and CDR2: SNHLY, FYNNEI. CDR3 sequence reads: CASVKRERTDTQYF. The CDR3 coding sequence is TGTGCCAGCGTGAAGCGAGAGAGGACAGATACGCAGTATTTT.

The chain joins TRBV29-1 to TRBJ2-1; D may be TRBD1 or TRBD2 (5 bases each). Germline CDR1 is SQVTM and CDR2 is ANQGSEA. V was cut by 7 bases and J by 5 bases, with 12 bases left in between. The CDR3 is 12 amino acids. CDR3 DNA: TGCAGCGCAACTCCGGGACACAATGAGCAGTTCTTC. It specifies CSATPGHNEQFF.

The sample holds a few counts of this clone. CDR3 in amino acids: CASSYGEGQPQHF. The CDR3 DNA is TGTGCCAGCAGTTATGGAGAGGGTCAGCCCCAGCATTTT. The chain has TRBV6-8 and TRBJ1-5; D call uncertain. Germline CDR1 is MNHGY and CDR2 is SAAAGT. V was cut by 3 bases and J by 6 bases, with 9 bases left in between. The CDR3 contains 13 residues.

The chain joins TRBV7-8 to TRBJ2-7; possibly TRBD2 for D (6 bases). V lost 0 bases, J lost 6 bases, and 9 bases lay in between. This CDR3 is 13 amino acids long. Germline V CDR1 and CDR2: SGHVS, FQNEAQ. The CDR3 region is CASSLAAGSEQYF. Here the CDR3 DNA reads TGTGCCAGCAGCTTAGCGGCCGGGAGCGAGCAGTACTTC. The full variable domain, rest sourced from reference TRBV7-8 and TRBJ2-7, is GAGVSQSPRYKVAKRGQDVALRCDPISGHVSLFWYQQALGQGPEFLTYFQNEAQLDKSGLPSDRFFAERPEGSVSTLKIQRTQQEDSAVYLCASSLAAGSEQYFGPGTRLTVT.

The CDR3 DNA reads as TGTGCCAGCAGCGCACAAATAGATACGCAGTATTTT. Encoded protein: CASSAQIDTQYF. The V gene is TRBV9, the J gene TRBJ2-3; D gene ambiguous. The CDR3 consists of 12 residues. Germline V gives CDR1 SGDLS, CDR2 YYNGEE. The germline V and J ends were trimmed by 3 bases and 5 bases, with 7 bases remaining between them. Looking up the rest from reference TRBV9 and TRBJ2-3 gives the full variable domain: DSGVTQTPKHLITATGQRVTLRCSPRSGDLSVYWYQQSLDQGLQFLIQYYNGEERAKGNILERFSAQQFPDLHSELNLSSLELGDSALYFCASSAQIDTQYFGPGTRLTVL.

This chain links TRBV7-2 with TRBJ2-5; D remains ambiguous. The CDR3 is 13 residues long. Germline V gene lookup returns CDR1 SGHTA and CDR2 FQGNSA. Trimming stripped 3 bases from V and 2 bases from J, with 7 bases between. The CDR3 sequence: CASSFGQQETQYF. Written as DNA, the CDR3 is TGTGCCAGCAGCTTCGGGCAGCAAGAGACCCAGTACTTC.

The V gene is TRBV22-1, the J gene TRBJ1-5. TRBV22-1 constitutes a pseudogene. This CDR3 region has 13 residues. The CDR3 bases are TGTGCCAGCAGTTTAAACGTCGAACAGCCCCAGCATTTT. Protein: CASSLNVEQPQHF.

By share, this clone ranks as medium-sized. The rearrangement joins TRBV30 to TRBJ1-2, with D maybe TRBD1 (6 bases). The V gene lost 2 bases and the J gene lost 8 bases, with 18 bases spanning the gap. This CDR3 spans 14 amino acids. The V gene's germline CDR1 is GTSNPN and CDR2 SVGIG (reference sequence). The CDR3 loop reads CAWSRGGQLTGYTF. The CDR3 nucleotides are TGTGCCTGGAGTAGGGGGGGTCAGTTAACGGGCTACACCTTC.

Only a few counts were recorded for this clone. This chain connects TRBV4-1 to TRBJ1-1, with D tentatively TRBD1 (5 bases). The V and J ends lost 4 bases and 7 bases respectively, with 19 bases between them. The CDR3 extends over 15 amino acids. In germline, CDR1 is MGHRA, CDR2 YSYEKL. CDR3: CASSPAGAGAGEAFF. Here the CDR3 DNA reads TGCGCCAGCAGCCCAGCCGGGGCAGGTGCGGGTGAAGCTTTCTTT.

This clone was found a few times. J is TRBJ2-3 and V is TRBV6-8, with a weak D call TRBD2 (5 bases). The CDR3 runs 15 residues. Germline lookup yields CDR1 MNHGY and CDR2 SAAAGT. V was trimmed by 0 bases and J by 3 bases, leaving 10 bases between them. The CDR3 coding sequence is TGTGCCAGCAGTTACTCGTCTCGGGATACAGATACGCAGTATTTT. Protein product: CASSYSSRDTDTQYF.

The chain links TRBV1 to TRBJ1-5. TRBV1 has pseudogene status. The CDR3 runs to 15 residues. In DNA form, the CDR3 reads TGCACCAGCAAGTTGAGGGGTGCCAGCAATCAGCCCCAGCATTTT. Amino acids: CTSKLRGASNQPQHF.

The V and J genes are TRBV11-3 and TRBJ2-2; D unresolved. Trimming left V 3 bases short and J 4 bases short, with 15 bases between. This CDR3 contains 16 residues. Germline V CDR1 and CDR2: SGHNT, YENEEA. The DNA for the CDR3 is TGTGCCAGCAGCTTGGATTCACGAATAGCCACCGGGGAGCTGTTTTTT. This encodes CASSLDSRIATGELFF.

This chain connects TRBV2 to TRBJ2-2; the D gene is possibly TRBD1 (5 bases). The CDR3 sequence is 14 residues long. The germline V gene encodes CDR1 SNHLY and CDR2 FYNNEI. V was shortened by 11 bases and J by 0 bases, with 13 bases between the two germline ends. DNA of the CDR3: TGTGCCTCCCAGCAGGGATCGAACACCGGGGAGCTGTTTTTT. This codes for CASQQGSNTGELFF.

This clone is deemed medium-sized. A read error may produce the germline difference seen at one junction end. The chain employs TRBV6-8 and TRBJ1-1; TRBD1 aligns across 11 bases. The CDR3 is 15 residues long. CDR1 and CDR2 from the germline V gene are MNHGY and SAAAGT. The CDR3 bases are TGTGCCATCAGTAGTCCGGGACAGGGGGAGACTGAAGCTTTCTTT. Its translation: CAISSPGQGETEAFF.

The chain is built from TRBV6-8 and TRBJ2-3, with D possibly TRBD2 on 6 matching bases. This CDR3 spans 14 amino acids. Trimming cost V 5 bases and J 6 bases, with 15 bases left between them. Germline CDR1 MNHGY, CDR2 SAAAGT. CDR3 nucleotides: TGTGCCAGCAGTGGCGGGGACCAGGATGATACGCAGTATTTT. It encodes CASSGGDQDDTQYF.

This clone has more than one count but fewer than ten. The CDR3 loop is CASILPPTSTQYF. DNA of the CDR3: TGTGCCAGCATCCTCCCTCCTACGTCAACGCAGTATTTT. V and J are TRBV6-8 and TRBJ2-3; D remains ambiguous. Germline V lookup: CDR1 MNHGY, CDR2 SAAAGT. The CDR3 runs to 13 residues. Trimming took off 7 bases at V and 9 bases at J, with 17 bases between the two ends.

V and J are TRBV18 and TRBJ2-3; TRBD2 matches at 7 bases. Germline assignment: CDR1 KGHSH and CDR2 LQKENI. V lost 3 bases, J lost 3 bases, and 6 bases stayed unmatched. This CDR3 is built from 15 residues. The CDR3 coding sequence is TGTGCCAGCTCACCTGGGACTACCGAGACAGATACGCAGTATTTT. This sequence encodes CASSPGTTETDTQYF.

The rearrangement joins TRBV29-1 to TRBJ2-2; D is tentatively TRBD1 or TRBD2 (5 bases each). The CDR3 consists of 14 residues. Trimming removed 7 bases at V and 4 bases at J, with 16 bases between. The germline V gene encodes CDR1 SQVTM and CDR2 ANQGSEA. CDR3 DNA sequence: TGCAGCGCCGTCCCCGGGGCCGGCACCGGGGAGCTGTTTTTT. This encodes CSAVPGAGTGELFF.

This clone was seen more than once but under ten times. The V gene is TRBV11-3, the J gene TRBJ2-5, with a weak D call TRBD1 (6 bases). The CDR3 is 16 amino acids. Germline-derived CDR1 and CDR2 are SGHNT and YENEEA. V lost 5 bases and J 0 bases, leaving 16 bases between the germline ends. The CDR3 loop is CASSHSRDIYQETQYF. The CDR3 DNA sequence: TGTGCCAGCAGCCACTCCCGGGACATCTACCAAGAGACCCAGTACTTC.

This clone was detected a few times. This chain joins TRBV11-3 and TRBJ2-3; 11 nucleotides match TRBD2. The CDR3 is 16 amino acids. Germline V gene data show CDR1 as SGHNT and CDR2 as YENEEA. The V segment lost 6 bases and the J segment 0 bases; nucleotides outside the gene matches: 5. The CDR3 loop reads CASSAGTSGSTDTQYF. The CDR3 DNA sequence: TGTGCCAGCAGTGCAGGGACTAGCGGAAGCACAGATACGCAGTATTTT.

CDR3 nucleotide sequence: TGTGCTAGTGGTTTGGATACCGGGACTAGCGGGGGTCCCCCTGTGACCGGGGAGCTGTTTTTT. Translated: CASGLDTGTSGGPPVTGELFF. J is TRBJ2-2 and V is TRBV12-5; TRBD2 matches 14 bases. The V and J ends lost 1 base and 5 bases, in that order; junction bases with no gene match: 15. Per germline, CDR1 LGHNT and CDR2 FRNRAP. The CDR3 sequence is 21 residues long.

This chain connects TRBV30 to TRBJ1-1; D remains unclear. V lost 1 base, J lost 0 bases, and 6 bases lay in between. CDR1 GTSNPN and CDR2 SVGIG come from the germline V gene (reference sequence). The CDR3 is made up of 13 amino acids. CDR3 nucleotides: TGTGCCTGGAGTGGGCAGCTGAACACTGAAGCTTTCTTT. Residues: CAWSGQLNTEAFF.

The V gene is TRBV19, the J gene TRBJ2-1, with 10 bases identical to TRBD2. The CDR3 totals 16 residues. CDR1 and CDR2 (germline): LNHDA, SQIVND (reference sequence). The ends lost 7 bases at V and 0 bases at J; junction bases unmatched: 6. Here the CDR3 reads CASTPLAGSSYNEQFF. As DNA, the CDR3 is TGTGCCAGTACCCCACTAGCGGGAAGCTCCTACAATGAGCAGTTCTTC.